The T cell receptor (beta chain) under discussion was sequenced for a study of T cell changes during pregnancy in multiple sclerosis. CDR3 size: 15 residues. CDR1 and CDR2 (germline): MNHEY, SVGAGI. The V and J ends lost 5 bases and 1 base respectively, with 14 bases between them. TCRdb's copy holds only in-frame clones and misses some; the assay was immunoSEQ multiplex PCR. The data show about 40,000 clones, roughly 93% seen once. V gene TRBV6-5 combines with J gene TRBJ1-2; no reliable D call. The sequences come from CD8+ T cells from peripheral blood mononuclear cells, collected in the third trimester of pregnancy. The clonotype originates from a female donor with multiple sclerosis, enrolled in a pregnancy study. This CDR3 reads CASSQRERGNYGYTF. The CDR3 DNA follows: TGTGCCAGCAGTCAGCGGGAACGGGGTAACTATGGCTACACCTTC.